These T cell receptor beta chains were read from a single sample in a study of OX40 agonist ivuxolimab in advanced cancers. Profiled with immunoSEQ multiplex PCR; TCRdb holds only in-frame clones, not every one. The sample yields 30,000 to 45,000 clones, over 65% seen once. This specimen consisted of CD4+ or CD8+ T cells sorted from blood, obtained in a trial of the OX40 agonist ivuxolimab. These receptors were obtained from an adult with an advanced solid tumor such as melanoma, head and neck, liver or kidney cancer. Each CDR3 is given with its conserved first and last residue.

v_call: TRBV30
j_call: TRBJ1-1
cdr3_aa: CAWSRMNTEAFF

v_call: TRBV5-6
j_call: TRBJ2-7
cdr3_aa: CASSLGLAGSPSYEQYF

v_call: TRBV28
j_call: TRBJ2-7
cdr3_aa: CASSPLGQRRHEQYF

v_call: TRBV19
j_call: TRBJ1-1
cdr3_aa: CASYLKQGTEAFF

v_call: TRBV21-1
j_call: TRBJ2-7
cdr3_aa: CASSKGYVVVTTSGSYEQYF

v_call: TRBV15
j_call: TRBJ2-1
cdr3_aa: CATSSSSSGRLNEQFF

v_call: TRBV19
j_call: TRBJ1-1
cdr3_aa: CASSISAEAFF

v_call: TRBV4-1
j_call: TRBJ2-1
cdr3_aa: CASSTPSQRPERDEQFF

v_call: TRBV19
j_call: TRBJ2-5
cdr3_aa: CASSIAWTGQETQYF

v_call: TRBV9
j_call: TRBJ2-7
cdr3_aa: CASSPLTGRDEQYF

v_call: TRBV5-4
j_call: TRBJ2-5
cdr3_aa: CASSFSGGGGETQYF

v_call: TRBV7-7
j_call: TRBJ2-7
cdr3_aa: CASSTGTGSEQYF

v_call: TRBV9
j_call: TRBJ1-4
cdr3_aa: CASSAGTGVEKLFF

v_call: TRBV5-1
j_call: TRBJ2-1
cdr3_aa: CASSLAGPNNEQFF

v_call: TRBV7-2
j_call: TRBJ2-7
cdr3_aa: CASSLQSGDSYEQYF

v_call: TRBV19
j_call: TRBJ1-4
cdr3_aa: CASSNPGLLEKLFF

v_call: TRBV25-1
j_call: TRBJ1-1
cdr3_aa: CASSDPRKGRTEAFF